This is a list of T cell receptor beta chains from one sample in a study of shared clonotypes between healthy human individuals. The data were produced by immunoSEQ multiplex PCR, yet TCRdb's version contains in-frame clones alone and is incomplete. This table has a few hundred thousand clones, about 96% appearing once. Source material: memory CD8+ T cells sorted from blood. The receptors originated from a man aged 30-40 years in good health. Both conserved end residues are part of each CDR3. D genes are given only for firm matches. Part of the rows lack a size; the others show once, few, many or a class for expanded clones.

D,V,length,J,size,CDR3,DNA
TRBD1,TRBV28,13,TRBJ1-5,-,CAVAGTADQPQHF,TGTGCCGTCGCTGGGACAGCCGATCAGCCCCAGCATTTT
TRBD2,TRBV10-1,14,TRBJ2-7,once,CASSLGGGSYEQYF,TGCGCCAGCAGCCTCGGGGGGGGCTCCTACGAGCAGTACTTC
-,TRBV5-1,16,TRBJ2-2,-,CASSLGADSNTGELFF,TGCGCCAGCAGCTTAGGCGCGGACTCGAACACCGGGGAGCTGTTTTTT
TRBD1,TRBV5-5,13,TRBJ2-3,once,CASKIQGADTQYF,TGTGCCAGCAAGATCCAGGGGGCAGATACGCAGTATTTT
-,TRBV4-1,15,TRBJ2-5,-,CASSAGASDKETQYF,TGCGCCAGCAGCGCGGGGGCTAGCGACAAAGAGACCCAGTACTTC
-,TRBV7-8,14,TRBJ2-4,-,CASSPDLAKNIQYF,TGTGCCAGCAGCCCCGACCTAGCCAAAAACATTCAGTACTTC
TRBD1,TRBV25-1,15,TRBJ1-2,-,CASSESDRGNYGYTF,TGTGCCAGCAGTGAATCCGACAGGGGTAACTATGGCTACACCTTC
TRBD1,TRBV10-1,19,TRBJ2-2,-,CASSEPGQGKRKGTGELFF,TGCGCCAGCAGTGAGCCGGGACAGGGGAAAAGAAAGGGCACCGGGGAGCTGTTTTTT
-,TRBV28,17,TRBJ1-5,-,CASSAAYRERGNQPQHF,TGTGCCAGCAGTGCGGCTTACAGGGAGCGGGGCAATCAGCCCCAGCATTTT
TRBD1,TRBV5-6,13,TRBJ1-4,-,CASSLAGDSFCFF,TGTGCCAGCAGCTTGGCGGGGGACAGCTTCTGTTTTTTT